The clone carrying this TCR beta chain was seen only a few times. Its antigen is still unknown. The CD4+ fraction was divided into a CD45RA+ naive subset and a CD45RA-negative memory subset. Method: immunoSEQ multiplex PCR; TCRdb's copy keeps in-frame clones and lacks some. The sample includes roughly 1 million clones, roughly 80% seen only once; the top ten take about 1.4%. The sample belongs to a study of shared clonotypes between healthy human individuals. Study context: Researchers drew samples from two women and a few men aged 18 to 49.

Study-wide results and caveats: In general, naive subsets displayed greater estimated richness than memory subsets did.

This CDR3 has 17 amino acids. The germline V gene encodes CDR1 LNHDA and CDR2 SQIVND (reference sequence). With 1 base clipped from V and 5 bases from J, the junction kept 7 bases outside the gene matches. The J gene is TRBJ2-5, the V gene TRBV19; 13 nucleotides agree with TRBD2. The sequence derives from a man between 18 and 29 years old in good health. Sequenced input: memory CD4+ T cells sorted from blood. The subset here: CD45RA-negative fraction. The CDR3 sequence: CASSIGGTSGKRETQYF. The CDR3 nucleotides are TGTGCCAGTAGTATAGGGGGGACTAGCGGGAAGAGGGAGACCCAGTACTTC.